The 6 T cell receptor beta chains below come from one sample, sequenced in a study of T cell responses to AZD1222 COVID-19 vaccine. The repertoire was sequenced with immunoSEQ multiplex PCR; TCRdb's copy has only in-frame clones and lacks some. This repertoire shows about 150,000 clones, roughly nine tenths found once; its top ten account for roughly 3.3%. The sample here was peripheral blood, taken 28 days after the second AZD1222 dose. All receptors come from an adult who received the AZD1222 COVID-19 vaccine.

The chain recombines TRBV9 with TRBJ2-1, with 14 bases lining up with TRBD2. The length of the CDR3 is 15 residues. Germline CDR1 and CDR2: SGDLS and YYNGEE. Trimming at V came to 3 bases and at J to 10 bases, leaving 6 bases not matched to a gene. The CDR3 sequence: CASSAGLAGVKEQFF. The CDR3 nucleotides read TGTGCCAGCAGCGCGGGACTAGCGGGGGTTAAGGAGCAGTTCTTC.

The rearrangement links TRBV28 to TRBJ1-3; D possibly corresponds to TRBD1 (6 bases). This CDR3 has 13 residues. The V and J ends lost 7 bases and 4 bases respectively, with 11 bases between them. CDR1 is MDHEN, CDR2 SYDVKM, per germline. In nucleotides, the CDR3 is TGTGCCAGCATACAGGGAACGGGAAACACCATATATTTT. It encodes CASIQGTGNTIYF.

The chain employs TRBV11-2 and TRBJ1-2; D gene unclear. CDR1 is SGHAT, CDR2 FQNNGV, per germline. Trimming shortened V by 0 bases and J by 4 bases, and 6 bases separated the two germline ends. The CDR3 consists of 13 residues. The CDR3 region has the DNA TGTGCCAGCAGCTTAGAGGCCGTCTATGGCTACACCTTC. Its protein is CASSLEAVYGYTF.

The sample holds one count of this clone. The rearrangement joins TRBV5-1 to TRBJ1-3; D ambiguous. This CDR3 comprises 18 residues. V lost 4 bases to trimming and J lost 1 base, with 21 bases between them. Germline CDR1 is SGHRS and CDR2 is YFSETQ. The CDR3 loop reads CASSAFPLQIGSGNTIYF. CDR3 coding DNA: TGCGCCAGCAGCGCATTCCCCCTACAGATCGGTTCTGGAAACACCATATATTTT.

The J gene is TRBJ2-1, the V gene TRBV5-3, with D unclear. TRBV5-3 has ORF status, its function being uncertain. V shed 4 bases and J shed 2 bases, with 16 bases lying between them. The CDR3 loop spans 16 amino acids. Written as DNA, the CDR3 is TGTGCCAGAAGCCTGAACGGGCCCTTCCCCTACAATGAGCAGTTCTTC. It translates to CARSLNGPFPYNEQFF.

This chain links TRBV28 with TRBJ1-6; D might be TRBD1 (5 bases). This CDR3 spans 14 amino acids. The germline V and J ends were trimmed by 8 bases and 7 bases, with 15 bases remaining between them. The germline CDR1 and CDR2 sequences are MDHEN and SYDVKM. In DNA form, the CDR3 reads TGTGCCAGCGGCGACCCCAGGGACAATTCACCCCTCCACTTT. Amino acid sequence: CASGDPRDNSPLHF.